Included here is one T cell receptor beta chain sequence, with context. The antigen is not known. The CDR3 sequence is 14 residues long. Germline CDR1 SGHTA, CDR2 FQGNSA. The V gene lost 5 bases and the J gene lost 6 bases, with 16 bases spanning the gap. Quantitative molecular-barcoded 5'-RACE generated the TCR beta libraries. Via MiXCR, TCRdb re-called the 5' RACE reads, giving one row per CDR3 protein. The sample shows hundreds of thousands of distinct CDR3 sequences, roughly 25% of them seen only once. This entry is derived from a study of CD8 T cells in ankylosing spondylitis. Whole-study findings and limits: Clones that were linked to disease were CD8+ and were relatively rare in peripheral blood. Ankylosing spondylitis blood appeared to be characterized by a TCR beta motif of roughly eight highly homologous variants. The study looked at matched synovial fluid samples from ankylosing spondylitis patients. Disease-linked clones were reported to be significantly enriched there.

This sequence joins TRBV7-2 and TRBJ1-1; a possible D gene is TRBD1 (5 bases). Material: blood, either unsorted or a sorted T cell fraction (not recorded which). The sequence came from a male donor with ankylosing spondylitis. The CDR3 loop is CASSLRAGDPEAFF. Written as DNA, the CDR3 is TGTGCCAGCAGCCTCAGGGCCGGGGACCCTGAAGCTTTCTTT.